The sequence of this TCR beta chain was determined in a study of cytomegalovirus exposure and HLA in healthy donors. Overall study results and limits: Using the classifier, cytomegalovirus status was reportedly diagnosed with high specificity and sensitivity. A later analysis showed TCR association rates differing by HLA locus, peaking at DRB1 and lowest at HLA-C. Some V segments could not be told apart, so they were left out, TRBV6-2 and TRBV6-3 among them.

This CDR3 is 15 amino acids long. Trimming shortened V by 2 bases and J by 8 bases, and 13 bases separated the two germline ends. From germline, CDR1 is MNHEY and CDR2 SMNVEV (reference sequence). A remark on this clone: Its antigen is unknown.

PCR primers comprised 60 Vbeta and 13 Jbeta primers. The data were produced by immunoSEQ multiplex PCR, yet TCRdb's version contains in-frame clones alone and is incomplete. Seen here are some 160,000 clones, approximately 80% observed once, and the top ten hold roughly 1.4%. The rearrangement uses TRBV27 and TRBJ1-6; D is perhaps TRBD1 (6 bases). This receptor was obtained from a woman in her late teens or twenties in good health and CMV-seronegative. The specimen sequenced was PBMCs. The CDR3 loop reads CASSLVPRGYSPLHF. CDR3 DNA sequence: TGTGCCAGCAGTTTAGTGCCCAGGGGATATTCACCCCTCCACTTT.